A selection of T cell receptor beta chains follows, all from one sample in a study of cytomegalovirus exposure and HLA in healthy donors. TCRdb keeps only in-frame clones here, not all; method: immunoSEQ multiplex PCR. The sample has under 150,000 clones, about 84% seen once. Sequenced material: PBMCs. Receptors originate from a woman aged 40 to 55 in good health and CMV-seropositive. Both conserved end residues are trimmed from each CDR3. Fields, in order: V gene, J gene, CDR3 protein.

>TRBV5-4|TRBJ2-7
ASSFPGLPGPY
>TRBV28|.
ASAQAGSFGYEQY
>TRBV19|TRBJ2-6
ASRTGRFSGANVLT
>TRBV27|TRBJ2-2
ASWRGNTGELF
>TRBV7-7|TRBJ1-4
ASSSFNRDRGLPNEKLF
>TRBV7-9|TRBJ1-3
ASSKTAQSSGNTIY
>TRBV5-5|TRBJ2-5
ASSFAPSGLETQY
>TRBV27|TRBJ2-6
ASTQGGAGANVLT
>TRBV5-4|TRBJ2-5
ASSPGTGGQETQY
>TRBV7-2|TRBJ2-7
ASSSAGGDYEQY
>TRBV6-5|TRBJ2-7
ASSFGLSVDYEQY
>TRBV6-1|TRBJ2-7
ASSKFLGPYEQY
>TRBV19|TRBJ2-1
ASSIQMRSDNEQF
>TRBV29-1|TRBJ1-1
SVELTGAEAF
>TRBV5-1|TRBJ2-5
ASSLGSGVSQETQY
>TRBV28|TRBJ1-6
ASSLGSPLH
>TRBV11-2|.
ASSSRASDEQY
>TRBV30|TRBJ2-3
ACRFRDRATDTQY
>TRBV19|TRBJ2-1
ASRPAGSNEQF
>TRBV5-5|TRBJ1-1
ASSPPGGKTEAF